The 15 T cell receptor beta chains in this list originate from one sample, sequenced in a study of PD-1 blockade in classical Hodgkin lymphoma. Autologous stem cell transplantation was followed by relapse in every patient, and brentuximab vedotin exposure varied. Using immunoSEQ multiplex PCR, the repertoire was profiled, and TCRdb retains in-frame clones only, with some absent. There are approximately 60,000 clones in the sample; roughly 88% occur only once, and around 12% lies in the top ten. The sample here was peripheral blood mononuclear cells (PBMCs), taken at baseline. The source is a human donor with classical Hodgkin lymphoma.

CDR3 bases: TGTGCCAGCTCACCAGACGGAAGCGGAGAGACCCAGTACTTC. This encodes CASSPDGSGETQYF. This chain uses TRBV18 with TRBJ2-5, with D maybe TRBD2 (5 bases). V was cut by 2 bases and J by 4 bases, with 11 bases left in between. Germline V gene data show CDR1 as KGHSH and CDR2 as LQKENI. The CDR3 has 14 residues.

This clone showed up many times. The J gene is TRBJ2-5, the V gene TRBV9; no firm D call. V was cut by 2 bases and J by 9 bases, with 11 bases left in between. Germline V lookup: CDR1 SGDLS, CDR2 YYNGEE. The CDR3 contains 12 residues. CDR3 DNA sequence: TGTGCCAGCAGCGTGCCCTCGTGGCCCCAGTACTTC. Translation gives CASSVPSWPQYF.

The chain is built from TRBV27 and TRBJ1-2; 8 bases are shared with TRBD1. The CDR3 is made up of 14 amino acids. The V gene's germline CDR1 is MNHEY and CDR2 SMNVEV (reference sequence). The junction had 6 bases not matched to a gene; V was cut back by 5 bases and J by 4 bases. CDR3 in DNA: TGTGCCAGCAGTACCCGGACAGGGTTCTATGGCTACACCTTC. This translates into CASSTRTGFYGYTF.

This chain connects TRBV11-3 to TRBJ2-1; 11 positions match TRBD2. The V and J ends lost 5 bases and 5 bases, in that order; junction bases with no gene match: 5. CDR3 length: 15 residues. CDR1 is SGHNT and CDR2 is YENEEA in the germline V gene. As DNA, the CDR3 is TGTGCCAGCAGCGCGGGACTAGCGGAAAACAATGAGCAGTTCTTC. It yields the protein CASSAGLAENNEQFF.

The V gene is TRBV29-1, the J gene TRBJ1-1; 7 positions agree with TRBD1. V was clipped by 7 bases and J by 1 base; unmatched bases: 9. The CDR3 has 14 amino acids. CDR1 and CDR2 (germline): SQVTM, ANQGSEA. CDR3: CSAGQVPANTEAFF. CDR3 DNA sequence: TGCAGCGCTGGACAGGTCCCCGCGAACACTGAAGCTTTCTTT.

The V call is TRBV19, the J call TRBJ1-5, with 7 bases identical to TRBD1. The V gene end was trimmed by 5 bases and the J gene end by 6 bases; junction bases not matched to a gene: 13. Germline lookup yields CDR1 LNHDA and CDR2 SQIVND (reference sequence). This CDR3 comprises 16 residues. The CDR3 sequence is CASSWVTGPSGQPQHF. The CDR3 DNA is TGTGCCAGTAGTTGGGTGACAGGGCCTTCGGGTCAGCCCCAGCATTTT.

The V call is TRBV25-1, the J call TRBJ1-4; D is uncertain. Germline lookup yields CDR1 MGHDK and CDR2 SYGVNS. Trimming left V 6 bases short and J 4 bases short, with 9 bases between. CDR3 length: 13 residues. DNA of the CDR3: TGTGCCAGCAGCGCGGGTCTTAATGAAAAACTGTTTTTT. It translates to CASSAGLNEKLFF.

DNA for the CDR3: TGTGCCAGCAGGGCATGGGGACAGACCTACGAGCAGTACTTC. Translating it yields CASRAWGQTYEQYF. This sequence joins TRBV27 and TRBJ2-7; 7 positions match TRBD1. Germline CDR1 reads MNHEY; CDR2 reads SMNVEV (reference sequence). The CDR3 length is 14 residues. The J segment lost 2 bases and the V segment lost 6 bases, leaving 7 bases of the junction unmatched.

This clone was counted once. CDR3 sequence: CASSLWASSYNSPLHF. DNA for the CDR3: TGTGCCAGCAGCTTGTGGGCGAGCTCCTATAATTCACCCCTCCACTTT. This rearrangement joins TRBV7-9 to TRBJ1-6; D unclear. V dropped 3 bases and J dropped 0 bases, with 9 bases sitting between them. The CDR3 consists of 16 residues. Per germline, CDR1 SEHNR and CDR2 FQNEAQ (reference sequence).

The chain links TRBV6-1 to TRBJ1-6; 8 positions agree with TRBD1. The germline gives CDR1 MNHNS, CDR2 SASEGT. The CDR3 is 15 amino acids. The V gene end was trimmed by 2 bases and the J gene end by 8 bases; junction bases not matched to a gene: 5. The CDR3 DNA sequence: TGTGCCAGCAGTGAACGGACAGGGAGTGATTCACCCCTCCACTTT. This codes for CASSERTGSDSPLHF.

CDR3 in amino acids: CASTGLGAQPQHF. DNA of the CDR3: TGTGCCAGTACTGGTCTGGGGGCTCAGCCCCAGCATTTT. V usage is TRBV19 and J usage is TRBJ1-5, with D perhaps TRBD1 (6 bases). The CDR3 sequence is 13 residues long. V shed 7 bases and J shed 6 bases, with 13 bases lying between them. Germline assignment: CDR1 LNHDA and CDR2 SQIVND (reference sequence).

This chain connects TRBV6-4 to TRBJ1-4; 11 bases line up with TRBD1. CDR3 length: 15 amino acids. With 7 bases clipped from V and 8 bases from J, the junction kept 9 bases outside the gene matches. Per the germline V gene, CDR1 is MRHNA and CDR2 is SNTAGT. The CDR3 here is CASKPGQGAGEKLFF. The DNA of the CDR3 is TGTGCCAGCAAGCCCGGACAGGGGGCAGGAGAAAAACTGTTTTTT.

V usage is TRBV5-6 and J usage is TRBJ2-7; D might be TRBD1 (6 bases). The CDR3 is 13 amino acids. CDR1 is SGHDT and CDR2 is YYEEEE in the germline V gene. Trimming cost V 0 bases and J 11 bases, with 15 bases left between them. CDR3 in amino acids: CASSLDTGKPEYF. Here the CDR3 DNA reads TGTGCCAGCAGCTTGGATACAGGGAAACCGGAGTACTTC. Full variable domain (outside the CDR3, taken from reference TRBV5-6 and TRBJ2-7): DAGVTQSPTHLIKTRGQQVTLRCSPKSGHDTVSWYQQALGQGPQFIFQYYEEEERQRGNFPDRFSGHQFPNYSSELNVNALLLGDSALYLCASSLDTGKPEYFGPGTRLTVT.

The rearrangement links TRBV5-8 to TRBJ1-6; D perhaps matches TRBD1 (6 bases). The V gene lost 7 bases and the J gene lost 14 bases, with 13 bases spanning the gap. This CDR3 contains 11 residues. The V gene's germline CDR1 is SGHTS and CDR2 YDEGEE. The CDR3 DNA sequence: TGTGCCAGCCTTGAGGGGGTAACCCTCCACTTT. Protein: CASLEGVTLHF.

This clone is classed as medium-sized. Here the CDR3 reads CASSLGPTTDTQYF. CDR3 nucleotides: TGTGCCAGCAGCTTAGGCCCAACTACAGATACGCAGTATTTT. J is TRBJ2-3 and V is TRBV7-3; D remains ambiguous. Germline assignment: CDR1 SGHTA and CDR2 FQGTGA. V dropped 2 bases and J dropped 3 bases, with 9 bases sitting between them. The CDR3 runs to 14 residues.